The rows below give T cell receptor beta chains drawn from one sample of a study of Ad26.COV2.S vaccination and SARS-CoV-2 variants. Profiling relied on immunoSEQ multiplex PCR, and the TCRdb table lists in-frame clones only, not all of them. The sample lists hundreds of thousands of clones, around 92% occurring once. The sample consisted of peripheral blood, taken in a trial of Ad26.COV2.S vaccine versus placebo. The receptors derive from a person aged 18-65 years who received the Ad26.COV2.S COVID-19 vaccine or a placebo. CDR3s include the opening cysteine and the closing phenylalanine or tryptophan. D genes are given only for firm matches. The listing skips clone size in some rows; elsewhere it reads once, few, many or a size class.

TRBV6-6	.	once	TRBJ2-1	CASSYVAEQFF	TGTGCCAGCAGTTACGTCGCAGAGCAGTTCTTC
TRBV4-1	.	once	TRBJ1-6	CASSQEEGTAASYNSPLHF	TGCGCCAGCAGCCAAGAGGAAGGGACCGCCGCCTCCTATAATTCACCCCTCCACTTT
TRBV5-1	TRBD1	.	TRBJ2-5	CASSPVTGDTETQYF	TGCGCCAGCAGCCCCGTGACAGGGGATACGGAGACCCAGTACTTC
TRBV12-3/TRBV12-4	.	few	TRBJ1-1	CASSLQGNTEAFF	TGTGCCAGCAGCCTACAGGGGAACACTGAAGCTTTCTTT
TRBV30	.	.	TRBJ1-1	CAWSTQTGWGENTEAFF	TGTGCCTGGAGTACTCAGACAGGCTGGGGAGAAAACACTGAAGCTTTCTTT
TRBV11-2	TRBD1	.	TRBJ1-4	CASTPGQASEKLFF	TGTGCCAGCACCCCGGGACAGGCGAGTGAAAAACTGTTTTTT
TRBV6-5	.	once	TRBJ2-7	CATRGNYLSYEQYF	TGTGCCACCAGGGGAAACTATCTTTCCTACGAGCAGTACTTC
TRBV2	TRBD2	few	TRBJ2-1	CASWGTSGMVNEQFF	TGTGCCAGCTGGGGGACTAGCGGGATGGTCAATGAGCAGTTCTTC
TRBV18	TRBD1	.	TRBJ1-1	CASTPGQGDTGAFF	TGTGCCAGCACCCCGGGACAGGGGGATACTGGAGCTTTCTTT
TRBV6-2/TRBV6-3	TRBD1	.	TRBJ2-2	CASSYFRTGANTGELFF	TGTGCCAGCAGTTATTTCCGGACAGGGGCGAACACCGGGGAGCTGTTTTTT
TRBV7-9	.	.	TRBJ1-1	CASSFQTEAFF	TGTGCCAGCAGCTTTCAGACTGAAGCTTTCTTT
TRBV5-1	.	once	TRBJ1-2	CASSLGREGDGYTF	TGCGCCAGCAGCTTGGGTCGGGAAGGGGATGGCTACACCTTC
TRBV5-6	TRBD2	few	TRBJ2-7	CASSFVAGDLLEQYF	TGTGCCAGCAGCTTCGTAGCGGGGGACTTGCTGGAGCAGTACTTC
TRBV3-1/TRBV3-2	TRBD1	.	TRBJ2-7	CASSQETRDRSYEQYF	TGTGCCAGCAGCCAAGAAACTCGGGACAGAAGCTACGAGCAGTACTTC
TRBV4-1	.	.	TRBJ2-1	CASSQVGLFNEQFF	TGCGCCAGCAGCCAAGTCGGCCTCTTCAATGAGCAGTTCTTC
TRBV4-3	.	.	TRBJ2-3	CASSQGIAADTQYF	TGCGCCAGCAGCCAAGGAATAGCGGCAGATACGCAGTATTTT
TRBV9	.	.	TRBJ2-5	CASTRQVEQETQYF	TGTGCCAGCACCAGGCAGGTAGAGCAAGAGACCCAGTACTTC
TRBV6-5	.	.	TRBJ2-7	CASSTRQTYEQYF	TGTGCCAGCAGTACCCGACAGACCTACGAGCAGTACTTC
TRBV15	TRBD1	.	TRBJ2-5	CATSRDRTGGKSETQYF	TGTGCCACCAGCAGAGATCGGACAGGGGGAAAATCGGAGACCCAGTACTTC
TRBV29-1	.	.	TRBJ2-6	CSVETDVHSGANVLTF	TGCAGCGTTGAAACGGACGTACACTCTGGGGCCAACGTCCTGACTTTC